Below are 12 T cell receptor beta chains sequenced from a single sample in a study of beta chain features in type 1 diabetes. General study findings and limits: TCRB CDR3 length was moderately but significantly reduced in all four CD4+ subsets of Type 1 diabetes patients.

cDNA synthesis used the whole RNA isolate, giving expressed TCRB sequences. Method: immunoSEQ multiplex PCR; TCRdb's copy keeps in-frame clones and lacks some. The table lists around 260,000 clones, approximately 24% of them singletons. What these receptors recognize is not known. Sequenced input: naive CD4+ T cells from blood. Receptor source: a woman in her 30s with type 1 diabetes.

This clone was observed a few times. The chain couples TRBV6-5 to TRBJ2-7; D perhaps matches TRBD1 (6 bases). This CDR3 contains 13 residues. V was cut by 6 bases and J by 2 bases, with 11 bases left in between. Germline V gene lookup returns CDR1 MNHEY and CDR2 SVGAGI. In nucleotides, the CDR3 is TGTGCCAGCAGACAGGGACCGCCCTACGAGCAGTACTTC. Translated: CASRQGPPYEQYF.

The V and J genes are TRBV7-9 and TRBJ1-2; D unresolved. Germline V gene data show CDR1 as SEHNR and CDR2 as FQNEAQ (reference sequence). V lost 1 base, J lost 4 bases, and 7 bases lay in between. The CDR3 is 13 amino acids. CDR3 DNA: TGTGCCAGCAGCTTAGATCCGGGCTATGGCTACACCTTC. This sequence encodes CASSLDPGYGYTF.

The chain couples TRBV15 to TRBJ2-6; no clear D gene. The CDR3 consists of 18 residues. Trimming took off 0 bases at V and 4 bases at J, with 16 bases between the two ends. CDR1 LNHNV and CDR2 YYDKDF come from the germline V gene (reference sequence). CDR3 protein: CATSRDLNMAAGANVLTF. In nucleotides, the CDR3 is TGTGCCACCAGCAGAGATTTAAACATGGCGGCGGGGGCCAACGTCCTGACTTTC.

V gene TRBV10-3 combines with J gene TRBJ2-3; D possibly corresponds to TRBD1 (6 bases). There are 13 residues in the CDR3. Per the germline V gene, CDR1 is ENHRY and CDR2 is SYGVKD. V lost 7 bases, J lost 0 bases, and 8 bases lay in between. The CDR3 region has the DNA TGTGCCATCAACGGACAGAGCACAGATACGCAGTATTTT. Translating gives CAINGQSTDTQYF.

This chain links TRBV2 with TRBJ2-3; TRBD2 might be the D (5 bases). Looked up from germline, CDR1 is SNHLY and CDR2 is FYNNEI. The CDR3 loop spans 13 amino acids. V was pared by 4 bases and J by 3 bases, with 8 bases between. CDR3: CASSGSGTDTQYF. The DNA for the CDR3 is TGTGCCAGCAGTGGGAGCGGAACAGATACGCAGTATTTT.

The rearrangement uses TRBV9 and TRBJ1-3, with D hard to call. The CDR3 consists of 13 residues. The germline V and J ends were trimmed by 4 bases and 4 bases, with 9 bases remaining between them. From germline, CDR1 is SGDLS and CDR2 YYNGEE. The CDR3 region has the DNA TGTGCCAGCAGCTCGCGCGGGGGAAACACCATATATTTT. Amino acid sequence: CASSSRGGNTIYF. The variable domain in full, with the rest retrieved from reference TRBV9 and TRBJ1-3, is DSGVTQTPKHLITATGQRVTLRCSPRSGDLSVYWYQQSLDQGLQFLIQYYNGEERAKGNILERFSAQQFPDLHSELNLSSLELGDSALYFCASSSRGGNTIYFGEGSWLTVV.

This clone was counted only a few times. V gene TRBV5-1 combines with J gene TRBJ2-2; 7 bases line up with TRBD2. V lost 4 bases and J lost 4; bases outside the gene matches: 7. The CDR3 is 15 residues long. Germline CDR1 is SGHRS and CDR2 is YFSETQ. In nucleotides, the CDR3 is TGCGCCAGCAGCGAATTAGCGGGTCGCACCGGGGAGCTGTTTTTT. Protein sequence: CASSELAGRTGELFF.

This clone has only a few counts. The chain recombines TRBV27 with TRBJ2-5; TRBD2 agrees at 10 bases. This CDR3 has 17 residues. Germline V gene data show CDR1 as MNHEY and CDR2 as SMNVEV (reference sequence). The trim removed 3 bases at V and 1 base at J, leaving 8 bases unmatched. The CDR3 region is CASSLGLASGGQETQYF. The CDR3 nucleotides read TGTGCCAGCAGTTTGGGACTAGCGTCAGGGGGCCAAGAGACCCAGTACTTC.

The chain uses TRBV5-1 and TRBJ2-1, with 8 bases aligning to TRBD2. Germline lookup yields CDR1 SGHRS and CDR2 YFSETQ. CDR3 size: 15 residues. J was trimmed by 10 bases and V by 4 bases; bases with no gene match: 13. Here the CDR3 reads CASSAAVTGGAEQFF. Here the CDR3 DNA reads TGCGCCAGCAGCGCCGCCGTGACGGGAGGGGCCGAGCAGTTCTTC.

V is TRBV18 and J is TRBJ2-1, with TRBD2 matching 8 bases. The length of the CDR3 is 15 residues. The germline CDR1 and CDR2 sequences are KGHSH and LQKENI. Trimming cost V 2 bases and J 0 bases; bases outside gene matches: 0. CDR3 nucleotides: TGTGCCAGCTCACCAAGCGGGAGCTCCTACAATGAGCAGTTCTTC. Protein product: CASSPSGSSYNEQFF. The variable domain in full, completed from reference TRBV18 and TRBJ2-1, reads NAGVMQNPRHLVRRRGQEARLRCSPMKGHSHVYWYRQLPEEGLKFMVYLQKENIIDESGMPKERFSAEFPKEGPSILRIQQVVRGDSAAYFCASSPSGSSYNEQFFGPGTRLTVL.

V usage is TRBV4-2 and J usage is TRBJ1-3; tentative D call: TRBD1 (6 bases). The V end was cut by 0 bases, the J end by 3 bases, with 24 bases between. CDR1 and CDR2 (germline): LGHNA, YNFKEQ. The CDR3 has 20 residues. CDR3 protein: CASSQDVFSTGILLGNTIYF. CDR3 DNA: TGTGCCAGCAGCCAAGATGTATTTTCCACAGGGATACTTCTTGGAAACACCATATATTTT.

V and J are TRBV18 and TRBJ2-7; D is perhaps TRBD1 (6 bases). CDR1 is KGHSH and CDR2 is LQKENI in the germline V gene. V was clipped by 3 bases and J by 6 bases, with 18 bases between them. This CDR3 is built from 15 residues. The CDR3 DNA reads as TGTGCCAGCTCACCTGGGGGCTTCGGTTATCTCGAGCAGTACTTC. It encodes CASSPGGFGYLEQYF.